Below, 17 T cell receptor beta chains from the same sample are listed, as sequenced in a study of CD8 T cells in Susac syndrome. Random hexamers were used to reverse transcribe an amount of about 0.5 to 1 ug RNA. TCRdb re-analysed the immunoSEQ multiplex PCR reads in MiXCR, keeping a single row per CDR3 protein. The sample yields 95,000 to 150,000 distinct CDR3 sequences, roughly 94% seen once. Material: CD8+ T cells from PBMCs. These receptor sequences come from a human donor with Susac syndrome.

The chain recombines TRBV4-1 with TRBJ2-4; no clear D gene. V was cut by 3 bases and J by 2 bases, with 5 bases left in between. Germline V gives CDR1 MGHRA, CDR2 YSYEKL. The length of the CDR3 is 13 residues. The CDR3 protein is CASSQGTKNIQYF. DNA of the CDR3: TGCGCCAGCAGCCAGGGGACCAAAAACATTCAGTACTTC.

This chain joins TRBV6-2 or TRBV6-3 and TRBJ2-7; D not resolved. The V end lost 2 bases, the J end lost 6 bases, and 11 bases lay between the germline ends. Germline V gene data show CDR1 as MNHEY and CDR2 as SVGEGT. This CDR3 spans 13 amino acids. The DNA of the CDR3 is TGTGCCAGCAGTTACCGGTCCATCGCCGAGCAGTACTTC. Its protein product is CASSYRSIAEQYF.

In DNA, the CDR3 is TGTGCCAGCAGCGTCGGGACTGGCTATGGCTACACCTTC. This translates into CASSVGTGYGYTF. The chain is built from TRBV11-2 and TRBJ1-2; the D gene is possibly TRBD1 (5 bases). Germline loops: CDR1 SGHAT, CDR2 FQNNGV. The ends were cut back, 5 bases at V and 4 bases at J, with 11 bases in the middle. This CDR3 region has 13 residues.

V usage is TRBV19 and J usage is TRBJ1-2; no definite D call. The V gene lost 4 bases and the J gene lost 2 bases, with 8 bases spanning the gap. The germline CDR1 and CDR2 sequences are LNHDA and SQIVND (reference sequence). The CDR3 sequence is 13 residues long. CDR3 loop: CASSKAENYGYTF. The CDR3 DNA sequence: TGTGCCAGTAGTAAGGCCGAGAACTATGGCTACACCTTC.

This chain uses TRBV6-5 with TRBJ2-7, with D uncertain. CDR1 is MNHEY and CDR2 is SVGAGI in the germline V gene. Trimming took off 0 bases at V and 2 bases at J, with 8 bases between the two ends. This CDR3 region has 14 residues. The CDR3 here is CASSYSTEPYEQYF. Here the CDR3 DNA reads TGTGCCAGCAGTTACTCGACGGAGCCCTACGAGCAGTACTTC.

The V call is TRBV15, the J call TRBJ2-3, with D possibly being TRBD2 (6 bases). This CDR3 is 14 amino acids long. Germline V gene sequence: CDR1 LNHNV, CDR2 YYDKDF (reference sequence). With 6 bases removed from V and 6 bases from J, the gap between germline ends came to 16 bases. CDR3 DNA: TGTGCCACCAGTTCGACTAGTGCATTGGATACGCAGTATTTT. This codes for CATSSTSALDTQYF.

This clonotype was detected only once. The chain carries TRBV29-1 and TRBJ2-7; perhaps TRBD1 as D (6 bases). Per germline, CDR1 SQVTM and CDR2 ANQGSEA. The CDR3 extends over 11 amino acids. V was clipped by 4 bases and J by 3 bases, with 7 bases between them. CDR3 nucleotide sequence: TGCAGCGTTGGAGGGGGCTACGAGCAGTACTTC. Translated, it gives CSVGGGYEQYF.

This chain connects TRBV14 to TRBJ1-1, with D possibly being TRBD1 (5 bases). The CDR3 covers 14 residues. V was shortened by 0 bases and J by 5 bases, with 10 bases between the two germline ends. Germline V gene sequence: CDR1 SGHDN, CDR2 FVKESK. CDR3 region: CASSQDQGRTEAFF. For the CDR3, the DNA is TGTGCCAGCAGCCAAGACCAGGGCCGGACTGAAGCTTTCTTT.

This sequence joins TRBV7-8 and TRBJ2-5; 14 nucleotides agree with TRBD2. CDR1 is SGHVS, CDR2 FQNEAQ, per germline. CDR3 size: 18 residues. V lost 5 bases to trimming and J lost 1 base; unmatched junction nucleotides: 9. CDR3 loop: CASSPRLAGGPIQETQYF. The CDR3 DNA is TGTGCCAGCAGCCCCAGACTAGCGGGGGGGCCGATCCAAGAGACCCAGTACTTC.

In the case of this clonotype: Compared with germline, one end of the junction differs, possibly owing to a read error. The chain links TRBV29-1 to TRBJ2-7; no reliable D call. CDR3 length: 13 residues. The germline gives CDR1 SQVTM, CDR2 ANQGSEA. The DNA for the CDR3 is TGCAGCGTTCAAGACCCGCGAGGCTACGAGCAGTACTTC. Its translation: CSVQDPRGYEQYF.

CDR3 DNA sequence: TGTGCCAGCAGCTTGGTCGGGACAGGCCAAAAGGAACTGTTTTTT. Residues: CASSLVGTGQKELFF. The chain has TRBV5-4 and TRBJ1-4, with 8 nucleotides matching TRBD1. This CDR3 is built from 15 residues. The J segment lost 12 bases and the V segment lost 0 bases, leaving 10 bases of the junction unmatched. Per the germline V gene, CDR1 is SGHNT and CDR2 is YYREEE (reference sequence).

This clonotype has a single count. CDR3 loop: CASSLEGGPRETQYF. In nucleotides, the CDR3 is TGTGCCAGCAGCTTAGAGGGGGGGCCGAGAGAGACCCAGTACTTC. The rearrangement uses TRBV11-2 and TRBJ2-5, with TRBD2 as a possible D gene (7 bases). Trimming cost V 0 bases and J 4 bases, with 12 bases left between them. The CDR3 sequence is 15 residues long. Germline V gene data show CDR1 as SGHAT and CDR2 as FQNNGV.

The chain combines TRBV5-6 with TRBJ2-4; no clear D. Germline CDR1 is SGHDT and CDR2 is YYEEEE. V lost 0 bases to trimming and J lost 8 bases, with 15 bases between them. The CDR3 length is 15 residues. CDR3 sequence reads: CASSLGGSGSDIQYF. The CDR3 coding sequence is TGTGCCAGCAGCTTGGGAGGATCTGGAAGCGACATTCAGTACTTC.

As for this clonotype: Sequence at one end of the junction differs from germline and may be a read error. V usage is TRBV5-1 and J usage is TRBJ2-2; D unclear. Germline V lookup: CDR1 SGHRS, CDR2 YFSETQ. The CDR3 runs 12 residues. This chain's CDR3 is CASSLNTGELFF. CDR3 coding DNA: TGTGCCAGCAGTTTGAACACCGGGGAGCTGTTTTTT.

The chain is built from TRBV7-9 and TRBJ1-5; 8 nucleotides agree with TRBD1. The germline V gene encodes CDR1 SEHNR and CDR2 FQNEAQ (reference sequence). The CDR3 runs to 15 residues. The V and J ends lost 5 bases and 1 base, in that order; junction bases with no gene match: 4. The DNA for the CDR3 is TGTGCCAGCAGCCTGACAGGGGTAAGCAATCAGCCCCAGCATTTT. This encodes CASSLTGVSNQPQHF.

The chain employs TRBV7-8 and TRBJ1-6; perhaps TRBD1 as D (5 bases). The germline V and J ends were trimmed by 0 bases and 11 bases, with 20 bases remaining between them. CDR3 length equals 17 residues. CDR1 and CDR2 (germline): SGHVS, FQNEAQ. CDR3 amino acids: CASSLAALGRWGTPLHF. CDR3 sequence (DNA): TGTGCCAGCAGCTTAGCGGCCCTAGGACGGTGGGGGACACCCCTCCACTTT.

This chain joins TRBV9 and TRBJ1-1; 8 positions agree with TRBD1. Germline CDR1 and CDR2: SGDLS and YYNGEE. The ends lost 3 bases at V and 4 bases at J; junction bases unmatched: 5. CDR3 length: 14 residues. The CDR3 protein is CASSAQGAGTEAFF. CDR3 sequence (DNA): TGTGCCAGCAGCGCCCAGGGGGCGGGCACTGAAGCTTTCTTT.